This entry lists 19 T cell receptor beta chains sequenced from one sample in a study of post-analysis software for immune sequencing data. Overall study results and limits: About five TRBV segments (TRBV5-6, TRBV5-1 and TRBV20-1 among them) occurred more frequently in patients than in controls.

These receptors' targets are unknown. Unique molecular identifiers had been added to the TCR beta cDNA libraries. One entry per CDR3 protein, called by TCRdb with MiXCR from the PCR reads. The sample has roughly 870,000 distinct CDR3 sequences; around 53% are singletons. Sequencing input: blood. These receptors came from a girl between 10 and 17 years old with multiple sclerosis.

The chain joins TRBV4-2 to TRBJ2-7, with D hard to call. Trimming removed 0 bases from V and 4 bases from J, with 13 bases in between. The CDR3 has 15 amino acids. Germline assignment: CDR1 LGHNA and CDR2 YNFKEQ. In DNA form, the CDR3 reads TGTGCCAGCAGCCAAGACCCTTCCGAGGCGTACGAGCAGTACTTC. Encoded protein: CASSQDPSEAYEQYF.

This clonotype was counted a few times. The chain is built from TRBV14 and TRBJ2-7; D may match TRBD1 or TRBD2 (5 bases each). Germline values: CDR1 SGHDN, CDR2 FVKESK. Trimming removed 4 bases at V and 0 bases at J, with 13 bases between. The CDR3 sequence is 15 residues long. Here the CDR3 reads CASSRTGRSSYEQYF. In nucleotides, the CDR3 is TGTGCCAGCAGCCGGACGGGACGCAGCTCCTACGAGCAGTACTTC. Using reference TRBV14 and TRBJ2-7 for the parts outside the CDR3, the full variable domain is EAGVTQFPSHSVIEKGQTVTLRCDPISGHDNLYWYRRVMGKEIKFLLHFVKESKQDESGMPNNRFLAERTGGTYSTLKVQPAELEDSGVYFCASSRTGRSSYEQYFGPGTRLTVT.

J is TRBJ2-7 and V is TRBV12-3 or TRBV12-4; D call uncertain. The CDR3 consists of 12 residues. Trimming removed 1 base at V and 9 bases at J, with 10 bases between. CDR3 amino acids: CASSLGYPRQYF. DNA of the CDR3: TGTGCCAGCAGTTTAGGTTATCCGAGGCAGTACTTC.

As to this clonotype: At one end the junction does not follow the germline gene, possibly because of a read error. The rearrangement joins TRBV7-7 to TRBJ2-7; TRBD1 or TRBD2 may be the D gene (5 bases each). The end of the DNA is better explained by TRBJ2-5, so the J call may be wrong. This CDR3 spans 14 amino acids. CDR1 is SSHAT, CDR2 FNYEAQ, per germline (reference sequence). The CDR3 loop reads CASSPVRGGETQYF. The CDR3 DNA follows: TGTGCTAGCAGCCCTGTACGGGGCGGCGAGACCCAGTACTTC.

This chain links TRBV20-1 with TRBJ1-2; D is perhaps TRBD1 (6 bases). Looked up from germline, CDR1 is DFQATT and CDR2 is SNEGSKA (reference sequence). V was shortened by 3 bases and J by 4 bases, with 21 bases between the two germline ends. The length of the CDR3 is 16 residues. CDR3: CSASDLRDIWGYGYTF. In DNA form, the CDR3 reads TGCAGTGCTAGCGACCTCCGGGACATTTGGGGCTATGGCTACACCTTC.

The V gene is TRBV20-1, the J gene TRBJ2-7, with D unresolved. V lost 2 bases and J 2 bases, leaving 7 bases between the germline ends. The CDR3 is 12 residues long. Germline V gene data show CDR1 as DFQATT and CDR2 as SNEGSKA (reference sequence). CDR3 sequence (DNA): TGCAGTGCTAGACTCGAACCCTACGAGCAGTACTTC. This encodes CSARLEPYEQYF.

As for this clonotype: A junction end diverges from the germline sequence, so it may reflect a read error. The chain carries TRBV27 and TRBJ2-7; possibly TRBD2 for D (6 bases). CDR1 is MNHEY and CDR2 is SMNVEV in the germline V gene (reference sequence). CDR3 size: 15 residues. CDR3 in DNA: TGTGCCAGCAGTATTAGCGGCTCCCCCTCCTACAAGCAGTACTTC. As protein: CASSISGSPSYKQYF.

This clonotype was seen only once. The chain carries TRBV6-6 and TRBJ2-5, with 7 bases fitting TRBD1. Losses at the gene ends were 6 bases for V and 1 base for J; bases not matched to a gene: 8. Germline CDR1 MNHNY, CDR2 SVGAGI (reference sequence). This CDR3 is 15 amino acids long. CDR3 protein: CASSLLQGTQETQYF. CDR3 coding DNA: TGTGCCAGCAGCCTATTACAGGGGACCCAAGAGACCCAGTACTTC.

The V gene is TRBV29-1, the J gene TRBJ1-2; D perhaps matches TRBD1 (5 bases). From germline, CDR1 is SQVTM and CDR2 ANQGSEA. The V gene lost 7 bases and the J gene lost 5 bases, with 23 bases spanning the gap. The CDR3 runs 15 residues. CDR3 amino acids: CSAGAGREGPYGYTF. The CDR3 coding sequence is TGCAGCGCGGGAGCAGGCCGAGAGGGGCCTTATGGCTACACCTTC.

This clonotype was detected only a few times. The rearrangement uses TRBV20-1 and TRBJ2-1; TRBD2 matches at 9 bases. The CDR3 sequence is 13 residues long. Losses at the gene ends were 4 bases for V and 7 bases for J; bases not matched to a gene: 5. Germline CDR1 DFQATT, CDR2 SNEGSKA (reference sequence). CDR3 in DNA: TGCAGTGCTATACTAGCGGGCGGTAATGAGCAGTTCTTC. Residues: CSAILAGGNEQFF.

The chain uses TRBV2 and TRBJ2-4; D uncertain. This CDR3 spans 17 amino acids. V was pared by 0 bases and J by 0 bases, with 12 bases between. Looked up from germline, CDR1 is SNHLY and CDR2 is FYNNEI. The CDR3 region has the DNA TGTGCCAGCAGTGAAGCGCAGGCGAGATTAGCCAAAAACATTCAGTACTTC. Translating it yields CASSEAQARLAKNIQYF.

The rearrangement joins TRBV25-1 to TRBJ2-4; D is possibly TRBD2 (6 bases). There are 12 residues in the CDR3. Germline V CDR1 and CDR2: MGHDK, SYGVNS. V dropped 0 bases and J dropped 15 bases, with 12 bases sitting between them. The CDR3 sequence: CASSEYGGKAYF. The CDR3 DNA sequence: TGTGCCAGCAGTGAATATGGGGGGAAGGCGTACTTC.

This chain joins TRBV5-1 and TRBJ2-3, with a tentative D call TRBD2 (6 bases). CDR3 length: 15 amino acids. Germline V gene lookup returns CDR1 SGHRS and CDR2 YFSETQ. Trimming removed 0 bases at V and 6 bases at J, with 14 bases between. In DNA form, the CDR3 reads TGCGCCAGCAGCTTGGTTGGGAGGAGTCAGGATACGCAGTATTTT. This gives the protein CASSLVGRSQDTQYF.

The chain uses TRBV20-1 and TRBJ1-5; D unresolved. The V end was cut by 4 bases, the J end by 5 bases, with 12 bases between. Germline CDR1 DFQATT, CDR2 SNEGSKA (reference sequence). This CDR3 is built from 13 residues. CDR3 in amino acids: CSAMADADQPQHF. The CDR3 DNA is TGCAGTGCTATGGCGGATGCGGATCAGCCCCAGCATTTT.

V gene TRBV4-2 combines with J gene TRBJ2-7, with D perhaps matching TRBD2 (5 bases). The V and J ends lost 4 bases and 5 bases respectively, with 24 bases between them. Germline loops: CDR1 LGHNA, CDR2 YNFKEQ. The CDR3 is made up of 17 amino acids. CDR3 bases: TGTGCCAGCAGCCTCCTCAGAGGGCTAGTCTCAATTCACGAGCAGTACTTC. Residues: CASSLLRGLVSIHEQYF.

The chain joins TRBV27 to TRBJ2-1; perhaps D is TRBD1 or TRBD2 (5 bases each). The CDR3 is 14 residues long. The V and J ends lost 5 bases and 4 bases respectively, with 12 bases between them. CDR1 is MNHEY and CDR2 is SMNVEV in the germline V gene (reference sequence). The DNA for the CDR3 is TGTGCCAGCAGTCCCGGGGCCTTTTACAATGAGCAGTTCTTC. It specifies CASSPGAFYNEQFF.

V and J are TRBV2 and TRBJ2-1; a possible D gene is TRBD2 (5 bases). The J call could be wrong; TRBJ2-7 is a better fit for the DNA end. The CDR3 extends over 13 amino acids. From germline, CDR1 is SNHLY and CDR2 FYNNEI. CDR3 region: CASMSSSYNEQYF. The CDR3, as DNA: TGTGCCAGCATGTCTAGCTCCTACAATGAGCAGTACTTC.

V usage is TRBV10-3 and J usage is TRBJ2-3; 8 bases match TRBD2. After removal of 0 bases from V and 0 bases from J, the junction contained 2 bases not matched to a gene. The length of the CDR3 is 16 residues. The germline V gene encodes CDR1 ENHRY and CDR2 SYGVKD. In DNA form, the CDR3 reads TGTGCCATCAGTGAGTCGGTAGCGGGGAGCACAGATACGCAGTATTTT. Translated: CAISESVAGSTDTQYF.

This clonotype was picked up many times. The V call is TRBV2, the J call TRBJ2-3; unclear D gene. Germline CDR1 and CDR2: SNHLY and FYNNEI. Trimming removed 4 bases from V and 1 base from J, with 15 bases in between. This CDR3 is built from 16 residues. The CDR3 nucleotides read TGTGCCAGCAGTGTAAGGTCGCGCCTTCGCACAGATACGCAGTATTTT. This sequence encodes CASSVRSRLRTDTQYF.